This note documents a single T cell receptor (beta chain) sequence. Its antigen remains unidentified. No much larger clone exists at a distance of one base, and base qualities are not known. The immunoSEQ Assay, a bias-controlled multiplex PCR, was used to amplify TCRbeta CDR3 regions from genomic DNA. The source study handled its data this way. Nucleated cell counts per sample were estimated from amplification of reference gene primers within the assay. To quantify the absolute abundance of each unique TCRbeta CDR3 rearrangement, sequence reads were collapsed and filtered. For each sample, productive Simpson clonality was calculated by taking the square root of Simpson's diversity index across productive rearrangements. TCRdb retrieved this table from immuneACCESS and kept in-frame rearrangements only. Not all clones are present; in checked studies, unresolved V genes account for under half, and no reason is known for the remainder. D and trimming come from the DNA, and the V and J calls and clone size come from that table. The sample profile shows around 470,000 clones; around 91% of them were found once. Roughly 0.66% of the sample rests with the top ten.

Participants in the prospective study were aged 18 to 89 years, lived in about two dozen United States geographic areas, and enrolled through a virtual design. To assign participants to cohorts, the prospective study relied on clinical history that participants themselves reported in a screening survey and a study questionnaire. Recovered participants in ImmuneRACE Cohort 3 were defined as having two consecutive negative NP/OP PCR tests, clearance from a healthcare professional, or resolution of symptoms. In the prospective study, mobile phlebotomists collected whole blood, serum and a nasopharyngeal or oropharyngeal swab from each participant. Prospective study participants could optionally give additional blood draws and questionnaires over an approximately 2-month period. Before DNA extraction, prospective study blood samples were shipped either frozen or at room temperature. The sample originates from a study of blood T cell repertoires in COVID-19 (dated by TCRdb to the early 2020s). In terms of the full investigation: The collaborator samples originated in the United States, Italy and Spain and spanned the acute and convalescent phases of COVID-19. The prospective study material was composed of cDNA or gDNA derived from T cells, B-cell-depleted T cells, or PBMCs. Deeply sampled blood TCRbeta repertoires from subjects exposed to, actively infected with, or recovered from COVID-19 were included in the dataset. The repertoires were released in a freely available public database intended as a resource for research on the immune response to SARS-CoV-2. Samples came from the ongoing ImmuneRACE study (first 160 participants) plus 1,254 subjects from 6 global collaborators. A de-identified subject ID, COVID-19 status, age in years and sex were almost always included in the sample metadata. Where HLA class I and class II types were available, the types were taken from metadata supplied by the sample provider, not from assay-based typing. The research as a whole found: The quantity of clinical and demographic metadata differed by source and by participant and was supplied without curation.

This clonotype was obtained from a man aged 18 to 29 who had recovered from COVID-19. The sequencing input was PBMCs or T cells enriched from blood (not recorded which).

The CDR3 region reads CASSARTGSTNEKLFF. The base sequence is TGTGCCAGCAGTGCGAGGACAGGCTCAACTAATGAAAAACTGTTTTTT. The sequence links TRBV6-1 to TRBJ1-4; 7 bases in the middle match TRBD1. The cysteine opens and the phenylalanine closes a CDR3 of 16 amino acids. The read is trimmed to its CDR3 DNA, 48 bases read in frame from base 1. Via the germline V gene, CDR1 is MNHNS and CDR2 SASEGT. Clipping removes 4 bases from V and 0 bases from J, with 5 as the unmatched junction base count.